The present T cell receptor beta chain was sequenced within a study of CD8+ T cells in alopecia areata. Study-level background: Each day, treated patients took oral tofacitinib twice, at 5 to 10 mg per dose. The study gave tofacitinib for 6 to 18 months, then 6 months off drug.

Study-wide results and caveats: Scalp clonality decreased significantly with tofacitinib, and so did expanded CD8+ clones among the top 100. Higher clonality than in normal scalp was seen in lesional scalp, especially alopecia totalis/universalis.

Treatment of the sample: oral pan-JAK inhibitor, 5-10 mg twice daily. Once RNA had been extracted, it was reverse transcribed into cDNA to act as the sequencing template. Clones were read by immunoSEQ multiplex PCR, and TCRdb kept only the in-frame ones, dropping some. The sample lists about 100,000 clones, roughly three fifths seen once, with 16% in the top ten. As concerns this clone: Its antigen remains unidentified.

Germline values: CDR1 SSHAT, CDR2 FNYEAQ (reference sequence). The CDR3 spans 12 residues. The chain joins TRBV7-7 to TRBJ1-1; 10 nucleotides line up with TRBD1. This TCR derives from a human donor with alopecia areata. Source: CD8+ T cells sorted from blood, taken at approximately week 61, from a patient treated with tofacitinib. The CDR3 is CAVGQGVTEAFF. Here the CDR3 DNA reads TGTGCTGTAGGACAGGGGGTTACTGAAGCTTTCTTT.